The present entry profiles one T cell receptor (beta chain) with its context. What antigen it recognizes has not been identified. These data are taken from a study of cytomegalovirus exposure and HLA in healthy donors (dated by TCRdb to 2016 to 2017). With regard to the full study: An earlier analysis of 587 of the donors reported 276 Gb of sequence data and roughly 120 million unique TCR beta sequences obtained from around 190 million T cells. An early release that covered more than 550 HLA-typed donors contained about 290 gigabases of sequencing data and approximately 85 million unique TCR sequences. Of the approximately 400 genotyped donors, roughly 80% fell in the genetic ancestry cluster associated with self-reported Caucasian donors. The study aimed to test whether signatures of past pathogen exposure could be identified by cataloging public T cell receptors. The study used immunosequencing to profile the T cell repertoires of more than 650 subjects and linked those repertoires to cytomegalovirus serostatus. Besides the first cohort of 666 subjects, a separate validation cohort made up of over 95 different subjects was used. To predict cytomegalovirus infection status, the study brought together high-throughput TCR immunosequencing, statistical association of individual TCRs with disease status, and machine learning. A later analysis re-analyzed previously published TCR beta repertoires from several hundred donors and added high-resolution HLA genotyping to study TCR occurrence patterns. Rather than using new phenotypic data, the later analysis identified candidate immune exposures from TCR beta sequences and from how often those sequences occurred across donors. To decide whether each TCR beta V gene segment behaved as functional or pseudogenic, an earlier analysis of some 600 of the donors relied on high-throughput TCR beta sequencing. Donor age, sex, ethnicity and CMV serostatus were collected together with the repertoire data. In a later genetic analysis, genome-wide SNP genotypes for 398 of the 666 donors were used, and that subset was treated as a discovery cohort. Every repertoire in the discovery cohort had been generated on one and the same sequencing platform. HLA typing included class I and class II loci at four-digit resolution. Typing coverage differed by locus: A, B, C, DRB1 and DQB1 were typed in about 629-640 donors, DQA1 in 500 to 550, DPA1 in around 580, and DPB1 in 400 to 480. Because of strong linkage in the cohort, roughly five DR-DQ haplotypes were treated as single units for association and clustering. Among approximately 370 genotyped donors of the cohort, an average of about 220,000 unique TCR beta nucleotide sequences was sequenced per donor, of which about 19% were non-productive. Study-wide findings and limitations: Cytomegalovirus status was reported to be diagnosed by the classifier with high specificity and sensitivity in both the original and validation cohorts. When HLA alleles, especially DR and DQ, strongly co-occurred, attributing TCR associations to individual alleles was difficult. Most TCR sequences were seen in very few donors, while some public TCRs were found in many individuals. A later analysis found that HLA-associated TCR beta chains were more clonally expanded and had lower generation probabilities than equally common non-associated chains. Roughly uniform sequencing depth across donors was assumed in presence/absence analyses, although this assumption may not hold. Three of the identified cytomegalovirus-associated TCR beta chains were confirmed in vitro to be specific for cytomegalovirus antigens. An association between a missense DCLRE1C variant and V-gene and J-gene trimming of TCR beta chains was found in a later genetic analysis and replicated in an independent cohort. Linkage disequilibrium might explain the correlated functional status among segregating V segments, but an unknown experimental factor could not be excluded. The study listed approximately 160 TCR beta chains as associated with cytomegalovirus. Specific HLA alleles were associated with 15,000 to 20,000 TCR beta sequences at a false discovery rate of 0.05 in a later analysis. Most CMV-associated TCR beta chains appeared to be HLA-restricted in a later analysis, and the HLA associations seemed to be driven largely by CMV exposure. Only TCR beta chains were sequenced in this cohort, and the absence of alpha or paired-chain data limited detectable features. Compared with the approximately 670-donor mean, donors in an Asian-associated ancestry cluster had fewer N-insertions in productive TCRs, according to a later genetic analysis. According to the authors, the approach could potentially be generalized to other disease states and immunological phenotypes. A further reported finding was that TCR beta sequences accurately predicted the HLA-A and HLA-B alleles for most subjects in the first cohort. Because HLA typing was unavailable for some donors at each locus, only the typed subset was used in association tests. Broadly in line with IMGT annotations, most TCR beta V segments showed up in productive rearrangements about 87% or about 30% of the time in an earlier analysis of 587 of the donors. According to a later analysis, parvovirus B19, influenza, CMV and Epstein-Barr virus appeared linked to several top co-occurrence clusters. For the cohort, immune exposure information was limited to CMV serostatus. Because counts were too low, around 17 rarely observed V segments, including chromosome 9 orphons, were left out of the earlier analysis of some 600 of the donors. A cluster of highly shared sequence variants was judged likely to be a technical artifact of the sequencing pipeline. A later analysis found that TCR association rates varied across HLA loci, with DRB1 alleles showing the most associated TCRs and HLA-C alleles the fewest. Because the 87-base-pair reads could not distinguish some IMGT-functional V segments, including TRBV6-2 and TRBV6-3, those segments were excluded.

CDR1 and CDR2 (SGHRS, YFSETQ) derive from the germline V gene. Trimming at the junction amounts to 4 bases on V and 4 bases on J, and the germline ends lie 12 bases apart. Inclusive of the bounding cysteine and phenylalanine, the CDR3 is 14 residues long. Only CDR3 DNA remains: 42 bases, in frame from the first base. Libraries were constructed by the immunoSEQ multiplex PCR assay. A mixture of 60 forward primers for TCR Vbeta segments and 13 reverse primers for TCR Jbeta segments was used in the multiplex PCR. A multiplex PCR assay on genomic DNA amplified the CDR3 region of rearranged TCR beta genes. The amplified TCR beta libraries were sequenced on the Illumina HiSeq System as 87-base-pair reads. The authors processed their data as follows. A later analysis tallied tens of millions of unique TCR beta chains across the roughly 610 repertoires, and some 10 million of those chains were shared by two or more donors. To remove PCR and sequencing errors, raw reads were error-corrected and collapsed into unique sequences using a nearest-neighbor algorithm that merged closely related sequences. CDR3 sequences were aligned to IMGT reference sequences to assign V, D and J gene segments. For a sequence to be retained, a match of at least six nucleotides to both a V gene segment and a J gene segment was required. Rearrangements were classified as productive when the CDR3 lacked stop codons and remained in frame with V and J, and all other rearrangements were classified as non-productive. Following IMGT convention, CDR3 was defined as the stretch from the second conserved V-encoded cysteine to the conserved J-encoded phenylalanine. The earlier analysis of fewer than 700 of the donors excluded sequences that lacked an unambiguous match to a single V gene segment. An earlier analysis of 500 to 600 of the donors classified V segments as functional when productive rearrangements were above 56.7% and as segregating when the standard deviation between donors was above 5%. A statistical classification framework was developed to diagnose cytomegalovirus status using the catalog of TCR beta chain sequences. In a later analysis, TCR nucleotide sequences were compared against IMGT/GENE-DB human TR gene sequences so that V and J genes could be assigned. The TCRdist pipeline was used in a later analysis to assign CDR3 sequences and most-parsimonious VDJ recombination scenarios. A later analysis defined each TCR beta chain by its CDR3 amino acid sequence plus V-gene family, and excluded reads lacking a unique V-gene family. To address suspected cross-contamination and a sequencing artifact, a later analysis removed 450 to 700 highly shared, low-generation-probability nucleotide sequences. In a later analysis, a clonal expansion index for each public chain was calculated from normalized within-repertoire ranks of inferred template counts. In a later analysis, generation probabilities were computed using a VDJ recombination model fitted to out-of-frame rearrangements, and the results were checked against IGoR. In a later analysis, hypergeometric tests were used to score TCR-TCR, TCR-HLA and TCR-CMV co-occurrence, with a repertoire-size bias correction applied to TCR pairs. False discovery rates were estimated in a later analysis by permuting HLA or CMV assignments 20 times. In a later analysis, co-occurring TCRs were grouped with DBSCAN, and TCRdist sequence similarity was added when clustering was performed within HLA-allele-positive subsets. Repertoires with fewer than 30,000 or more than 120,000 public chains were left out of co-occurrence clustering, as were about 5 repertoires with anomalous nucleotide sharing. TCRdb obtained this table from immuneACCESS and retained in-frame rearrangements with V and J assigned. These tables miss some clones; where compared with another copy, unresolved V genes account for less than half of the shortfall, and the remainder is unexplained. V and J calls and clone size are copied from that table; D and trimming were computed from the DNA. This sample's table has entries for 60,000 or so clones. Clones ranked in the top ten supply about 2.1% of the sample.

The cohort was made up of about 610 healthy bone marrow donors. At the time of sampling, all cohort members were nominally healthy, though unrecorded immune exposures were likely present. The donor tested CMV seronegative and was one of the 352 seronegative cohort members. A peripheral blood sample was collected from each donor, and TCR beta sequencing was performed on peripheral blood mononuclear cells. Genomic DNA extraction from the blood cell samples was performed with the Qiagen DNeasy Blood Extraction Kit. The chain uses TRBV5-1 and TRBJ1-3; the D gene is unclear. The sequencing input was PBMCs. This receptor was obtained from a young woman in good health and CMV-seronegative. The sequence in DNA is TGCGCCAGCAGCCCGACATCACTCGGAAACACCATATATTTT. It translates as CASSPTSLGNTIYF.